This T cell receptor (beta chain) was sequenced during a study of shared clonotypes between healthy human individuals. Study-wide context: Two women and a few men aged 18 to 49 served as donors. Study-level points and caveats: Generation probability values for non-shared clonotypes were lower than those for clonotypes shared by all four donors. Sequencing depth was a factor that was expected to affect clonotype sharing among donors.

With respect to this clone: What it recognizes is unknown.

Sequenced by immunoSEQ multiplex PCR; TCRdb stores in-frame clones only, minus some. The profile shows roughly 2.5 million clones, about 92% of them singletons. Germline V gene sequence: CDR1 WSHSY, CDR2 SAAADI. The CDR3 covers 13 residues. The V gene end was trimmed by 8 bases and the J gene end by 3 bases; junction bases not matched to a gene: 4. This TCR was recovered from a man aged 18 to 35 in good health. The chain is built from TRBV10-2 and TRBJ2-3; 8 bases fit TRBD2. Sequencing was carried out using naive CD4+ T cells sorted from blood. Subset indicated: CD45RA+ positively selected. CDR3 DNA sequence: TGCGCCAGCTCGAGCGGGAGTACAGATACGCAGTATTTT. Translation: CASSSGSTDTQYF.